This T cell receptor (beta chain) originates from a study of glioma-infiltrating T cells after dendritic cell vaccination. The V end was cut by 8 bases, the J end by 3 bases, with 19 bases between. This CDR3 is built from 15 residues. From germline, CDR1 is MDHEN and CDR2 SYDVKM. The time point denotes: after dendritic cell vaccination, including at tumor progression/relapse. Primers: 60 V beta forward and 13 J beta reverse. Libraries were prepared by immunoSEQ multiplex PCR; TCRdb keeps only in-frame clonotypes and omits some of them. The sample has over 65,000 clones, 85% seen once. The sequencing here drew on blood, taken after dendritic cell vaccination. This TCR derives from a human donor with glioblastoma. The J gene is TRBJ1-1, the V gene TRBV28, with D perhaps TRBD1 (5 bases). CDR3 sequence (DNA): TGTGCCAGCCTATCCCCGGGGGGAAGGGACACTGAAGCTTTCTTT. Translated: CASLSPGGRDTEAFF. Based on the CDR3 plus reference TRBV28 and TRBJ1-1, the full variable domain is DVKVTQSSRYLVKRTGEKVFLECVQDMDHENMFWYRQDPGLGLRLIYFSYDVKMKEKGDIPEGYSVSREKKERFSLILESASTNQTSMYLCASLSPGGRDTEAFFGQGTRLTVV.